This T cell receptor (beta chain) was recorded in a study of OX40 agonist ivuxolimab in advanced cancers. Study-level information: The treatment was a fully human IgG2 OX40 agonist, ivuxolimab.

Produced via immunoSEQ multiplex PCR; TCRdb's table is partial and in-frame only. The sample lists around 39,000 clones, more than 65% occurring once. This clonotype was sampled from an adult with an advanced solid tumor such as melanoma, head and neck, liver or kidney cancer. The input for sequencing was CD4+ or CD8+ T cells sorted from blood, taken in a trial of the OX40 agonist ivuxolimab.

The CDR3 DNA reads as TGTGCCAGCTCACCAAGCACCCCCTATGGCTACACCTTC. It is translated as CASSPSTPYGYTF. The chain uses TRBV18 and TRBJ1-2; D remains ambiguous. Germline V lookup: CDR1 KGHSH, CDR2 LQKENI. The CDR3 covers 13 residues. Between the trimmed V and J ends, which lost 2 bases and 4 bases, there was a span of 8 bases.